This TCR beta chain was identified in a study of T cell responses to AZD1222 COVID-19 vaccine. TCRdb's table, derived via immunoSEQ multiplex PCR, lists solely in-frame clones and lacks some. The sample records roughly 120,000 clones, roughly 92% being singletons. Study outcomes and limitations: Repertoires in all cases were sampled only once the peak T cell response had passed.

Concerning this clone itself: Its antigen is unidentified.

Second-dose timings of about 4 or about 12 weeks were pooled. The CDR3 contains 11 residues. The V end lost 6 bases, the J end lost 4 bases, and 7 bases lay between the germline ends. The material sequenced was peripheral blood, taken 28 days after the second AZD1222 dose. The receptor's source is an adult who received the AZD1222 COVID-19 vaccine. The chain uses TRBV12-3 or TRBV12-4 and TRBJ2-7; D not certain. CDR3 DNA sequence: TGTGCCAGCAGCAAGGGTTACGAGCAGTACTTC. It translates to CASSKGYEQYF.